The TCR beta chain described here comes from a study of Ad26.COV2.S vaccination and SARS-CoV-2 variants (dated by TCRdb to the early 2020s). Broadly, across the study: Donors in the vaccine arm were drawn from COV1001, a multicentre, randomized, double-blind, placebo-controlled phase I-IIa trial testing Ad26.COV2.S in healthy adults. Trial participants were randomized into five groups of five, in which low-dose or high-dose Ad26.COV2.S was given once or twice, or placebo was given on both occasions. Blinding of investigators to trial group allocation was maintained during experiments and outcome assessment. The specificity and breadth of SARS-CoV-2-reactive T cell receptors after Ad26.COV2.S vaccination were assessed by TCRbeta repertoire sequencing. Ad26.COV2.S was administered intramuscularly at a dose of 5x10^10 or 1x10^11 viral particles, either as one shot or as two shots given 56 days apart. The TCR-sequenced set comprised around 30 samples: around 20 Ad26.COV2.S vaccine recipients, 5 placebo recipients and 8 SARS-CoV-2 convalescent individuals.

What this sample's treatment or condition label stands for: 15 to 20 received Ad26.COV2.S at low or high dose, single or two shots; 5 received placebo; per-sample allocation not given. For vaccine and placebo recipients, repertoires were sequenced using samples collected on day 63 after the first injection. In Cohort 1b, about 25 adults aged 18-55 years were enrolled at a single site in Boston, USA, between 29 July and 7 August 2020. Ad26.COV2.S was a replication-incompetent adenovirus type 26 vector expressing a prefusion-stabilized SARS-CoV-2 spike protein from the original Wuhan strain. Overall study outcomes, separate from this receptor: The study was not powered to compare responses between vaccine doses or regimens. Vaccine and placebo recipients had comparable non-spike TCR breadth, which fits with the vaccine containing only spike. Substantial breadth of spike-specific CD8+ and CD4+ T cell responses was reported after vaccination. Ad26.COV2.S recipients had higher spike-specific TCR breadth than placebo recipients (P = 0.0014). It was noted by the authors that total T cell responses may have been underestimated by the TCR breadth and depth analyses.

A note on this clone: Its antigen is not yet known. The sample holds no much larger clone one base away, and base qualities are not on file. Additional DNA sequences in this sample encode the identical CDR3.

TCRbeta CDR3 regions were sequenced with the immunoSEQ Assay. After extraction, genomic DNA underwent amplification by bias-controlled multiplex PCR, followed by high-throughput sequencing. In the paper's pipeline: Collapsing and filtering of sequences were performed to quantify the absolute abundance of each unique TCRbeta CDR3 region. T cell fraction was estimated by normalizing TCRbeta template counts to usable DNA, with usable DNA measured through amplification of reference genes found in all nucleated cells. Repertoire TCRs were annotated as SARS-CoV-2-specific by exact matching of V gene, CDR3 amino acid sequence and J gene to a known reactive TCR set. The reference SARS-CoV-2 TCR set was derived from MIRA and filtered for enrichment in COVID-19-positive ImmuneCODE repertoires, a step that removed public or cross-reactive TCRs. Using the MIRA antigens, annotated TCRs were further analysed by specific ORF or by position within an ORF. Depth was the summed frequency of annotated unique rearrangements, while breadth was defined as annotated unique rearrangements over total unique productive rearrangements. TCR breadth was compared between groups using two-sided Wilcoxon rank-sum tests. TCRdb took over this immuneACCESS table, retaining in-frame rearrangements with V and J assigned. Such tables are incomplete; in checked studies, under half of the missing clones stem from an unresolved V gene, and the remainder is unexplained. V and J calls plus clone size are reproduced from that table; the DNA served to infer D and trimming. In this sample the table shows approximately 350,000 clones, about nine tenths of which occur a single time. The top ten constitute roughly 3.6% of the sample.

Based on the germline V gene (reference sequence), the CDR1 and CDR2 sequences are PRHDT and FYEKMQ. Trimming costs V 0 bases and J 6 bases, and their ends lie 5 bases apart. The CDR3 numbers 13 residues from cysteine through phenylalanine. Only the CDR3 portion is preserved as DNA: 39 bases, with reading frame beginning at the first base. This material consisted of peripheral blood, taken in a trial of Ad26.COV2.S vaccine versus placebo. Recombination connected TRBV13 to TRBJ2-2; the D gene lacks a confident call. The receptor was derived from a person between 18 and 60 years old who received the Ad26.COV2.S COVID-19 vaccine or a placebo. The nucleotides read TGTGCCAGCAGCTTAGGAGGGCCCGGGGAGCTGTTTTTT. It specifies CASSLGGPGELFF.